Many counts were recorded for the clone carrying this TCR beta chain. Antigen: not known. These data are taken from a study of identical twins. Findings of the study overall: Monozygotic twin pairs showed more out-of-frame TCR alpha sharing than models estimated. Potential partial confounding of zero-insertion analyses by invariant MAIT and iNKT cells was noted. These conclusions were based on statistical analysis (cross-sectional, not following the same donors).

Template switching added a universal primer binding site, and final cDNA carried unique molecular identifiers. TCRdb reprocessed the 5' RACE reads via MiXCR and lists one record per CDR3 protein. This sample yields about 690,000 distinct CDR3 sequences, of which around 6% are seen a single time; 1.5% to 2% belongs to the top ten. The trim removed 3 bases at V and 9 bases at J, leaving 8 bases unmatched. The CDR3 contains 14 residues. Sequenced: naive T cells sorted from blood. The chain has TRBV12-3 or TRBV12-4 and TRBJ2-1, with 7 bases aligning to TRBD2. This clonotype was obtained from a man younger than 35 in good health. Written as DNA, the CDR3 is TGTGCCAGCAGTTTCGAGCGGGGCTTGGGTGAGCAGTTCTTC. As protein: CASSFERGLGEQFF.